This entry lists 5 T cell receptor beta chains sequenced from one sample in a study of molecular identifiers for immune sequencing clone quantification. TCRdb reprocessed the PCR reads via MiXCR and lists one record per CDR3 protein. This sample yields about 630,000 distinct CDR3 sequences, of which 25% are seen a single time; about 0.73% belongs to the top ten. The sequencing input was naive CD8+ T cells from blood, with Jurkat cell RNA spiked in. Subset here: FACS-sorted CD8+CD4-CCR7+CD45RA+ naive T cells. These receptors all stem from a human donor in good health. Some libraries in this study had Jurkat cell RNA spiked in.

V is TRBV29-1 and J is TRBJ2-1, with 10 positions matching TRBD1. This CDR3 has 16 amino acids. The trim removed 1 base at V and 4 bases at J, leaving 7 bases unmatched. The V gene's germline CDR1 is SQVTM and CDR2 ANQGSEA. DNA for the CDR3: TGCAGCGTTGAAGCCCGGACAGGGGGGCGGTACAATGAGCAGTTCTTC. Amino acid sequence: CSVEARTGGRYNEQFF.

Details on this clonotype: Possible read error: a much larger clone is one base away. This sequence joins TRBV14 and TRBJ1-6; no clear D. CDR3 length equals 12 residues. Germline V gene sequence: CDR1 SGHDN, CDR2 FVKESK. CDR3 DNA: TGTGCCAGCAAGGGAGGGTCTTCACCCCTCGACTTT. Amino acid sequence: CASKGGSSPLDF.

The chain employs TRBV15 and TRBJ1-1, with D uncertain. V lost 3 bases and J 1 base, leaving 9 bases between the germline ends. The CDR3 contains 14 residues. The germline gives CDR1 LNHNV, CDR2 YYDKDF (reference sequence). In nucleotides, the CDR3 is TGTGCCACCAGCAGCGGGCAGGAGAACACTGAAGCTTTCTTT. Protein: CATSSGQENTEAFF.

This chain uses TRBV5-3 with TRBJ1-2; possible D gene TRBD1, 6 bases. TRBV5-3 is an ORF, with its function uncertain. The CDR3 has 16 residues. The V and J ends lost 8 bases and 7 bases respectively, with 27 bases between them. CDR3 DNA: TGTGCCAGCAGCCCGTTGACTTGGACAGACTACGGTGGCTACACCTTC. It yields the protein CASSPLTWTDYGGYTF.

This clonotype was observed at least ten times. The rearrangement links TRBV6-5 to TRBJ2-3; D gene ambiguous. The length of the CDR3 is 14 residues. Germline V CDR1 and CDR2: MNHEY, SVGAGI. Trimming removed 5 bases at V and 1 base at J, with 10 bases between. The CDR3: CASSGLKRTDTQYF. Here the CDR3 DNA reads TGTGCCAGCAGTGGCCTTAAACGCACAGATACGCAGTATTTT.